Listed below are T cell receptor beta chains from one sample, sequenced in a study of beta chain features in type 1 diabetes. Method: immunoSEQ multiplex PCR; TCRdb's copy keeps in-frame clones and lacks some. The table includes 150,000 to 200,000 clones, 6% to 9% detected once. Material: central memory CD4+ T cells from blood. These receptors all come from a young man with type 1 diabetes. Each CDR3 is given with its conserved first and last residue. The order of the fields is CDR3 length, J gene, V gene, CDR3 protein.

15 | TRBJ2-7 | TRBV28 | CASSLPRTGIYEQYF
17 | TRBJ2-5 | TRBV5-4 | CASSLRTGTGVSETQYF
14 | TRBJ1-5 | TRBV4-1 | CASSPVRGNQPQHF
16 | TRBJ2-1 | TRBV28 | CASSFGLAGDHNEQFF
13 | TRBJ2-5 | TRBV15 | CATSGTRRETQYF
18 | TRBJ2-1 | TRBV28 | CASTAWGVGIAGWGEQFF
14 | TRBJ2-3 | TRBV2 | CASSQLAGADTQYF
15 | TRBJ1-5 | TRBV5-1 | CASSLIPGEDQPQHF
15 | TRBJ1-2 | TRBV28 | CASSTGGNLSDGYTF
14 | TRBJ1-1 | TRBV28 | CASSLSQGGRGPFF
15 | TRBJ2-1 | TRBV11-2 | CASSRDRGLYNEQFF
16 | TRBJ2-7 | TRBV18 | CASSLRQGTGSYEQYF
13 | TRBJ1-2 | TRBV27 | CASSLSGGYGYTF
14 | TRBJ1-5 | TRBV30 | CAWSVLGSGQPQHF
11 | TRBJ1-3 | TRBV30 | CAWSGVYTIYF
14 | TRBJ2-5 | TRBV10-3 | CAISESLAHETQYF
14 | TRBJ2-7 | TRBV11-2 | CASSQRLAGDEQYF
15 | TRBJ2-1 | TRBV11-2 | CASSRDWSSYNEQFF
15 | TRBJ2-7 | TRBV28 | CASSEYGAGAYEQYF
13 | TRBJ1-2 | TRBV30 | CAWTGQAEYGYTF
15 | TRBJ2-4 | TRBV11-2 | CASSSQGAAKNIQYF
14 | TRBJ2-7 | TRBV21-1 | CASSKKIRAHEQYF
15 | TRBJ2-7 | TRBV7-2 | CASSQSRGSTYEQYF
15 | TRBJ2-1 | TRBV7-2 | CASSYAAGTSREQFF
15 | TRBJ2-5 | TRBV5-1 | CASSLVGQPGETQYF
12 | TRBJ1-2 | TRBV29-1 | CSVRSADYGYTF